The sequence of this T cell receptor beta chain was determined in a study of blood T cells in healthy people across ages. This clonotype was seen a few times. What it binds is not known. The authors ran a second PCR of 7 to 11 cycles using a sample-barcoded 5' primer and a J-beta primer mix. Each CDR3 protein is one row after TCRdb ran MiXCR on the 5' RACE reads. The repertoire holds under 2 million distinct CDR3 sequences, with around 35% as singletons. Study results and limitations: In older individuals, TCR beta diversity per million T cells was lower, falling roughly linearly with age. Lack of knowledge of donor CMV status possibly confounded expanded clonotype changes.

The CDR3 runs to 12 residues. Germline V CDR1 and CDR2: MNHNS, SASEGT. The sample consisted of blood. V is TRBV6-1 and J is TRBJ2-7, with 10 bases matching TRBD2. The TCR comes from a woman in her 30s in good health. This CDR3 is CSSGSIFGEQYF. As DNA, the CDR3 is TGTTCTAGCGGGAGTATATTTGGCGAGCAGTACTTC.